The rows below give T cell receptor beta chains drawn from one sample of a study of cytomegalovirus exposure and HLA in healthy donors. Assay: immunoSEQ multiplex PCR; the TCRdb copy retains only in-frame clones and omits some. The table lists around 160,000 clones, roughly 75% of them singletons. Sequenced: PBMCs. These receptors were collected from a woman in her thirties or forties in good health and CMV-seropositive. Both conserved end residues are part of each CDR3. The order of the fields is D gene, clone size, J gene, V gene, CDR3 DNA, CDR3 protein. A D gene is named only where the DNA matches it firmly. Expanded clones are given a class, and other clones once, few, many or no size at all.

D gene: -; clone size: once; J gene: TRBJ1-2; V gene: TRBV6-5; CDR3 DNA: TGTGCCAGCGGCCCTTATGCGGGGGACTATGGCTACACCTTC; CDR3 protein: CASGPYAGDYGYTF
D gene: TRBD1; clone size: -; J gene: TRBJ1-2; V gene: TRBV30; CDR3 DNA: TGTGCCTGCCATACAGGGGGCGCGCATAATGGCTACACCTTC; CDR3 protein: CACHTGGAHNGYTF
D gene: -; clone size: once; J gene: TRBJ1-5; V gene: TRBV15; CDR3 DNA: TGTGCCACCAGCAGAGAACGGAATCAGCCCCAGCATTTT; CDR3 protein: CATSRERNQPQHF
D gene: -; clone size: few; J gene: TRBJ2-1; V gene: TRBV11-3; CDR3 DNA: TGTGCCAGCAGCTTAGGAGGAGGGGCACGGAGGGTCAGCAATGAGCAGTTCTTC; CDR3 protein: CASSLGGGARRVSNEQFF
D gene: -; clone size: -; J gene: TRBJ1-3; V gene: TRBV11-2; CDR3 DNA: TGTGCCAGCAGCTTAAGCGAGGCGGCCTCTGGAAACACCATATATTTT; CDR3 protein: CASSLSEAASGNTIYF
D gene: -; clone size: -; J gene: TRBJ1-3; V gene: TRBV6-5; CDR3 DNA: TGTGCCAGCAGCGCAGGGTTCTCTGGAAACACCATATATTTT; CDR3 protein: CASSAGFSGNTIYF
D gene: TRBD1; clone size: -; J gene: TRBJ1-3; V gene: TRBV15; CDR3 DNA: TGTGCCACCAGCAGAGATGGACAGGGGGTAAACACCATATATTTT; CDR3 protein: CATSRDGQGVNTIYF
D gene: TRBD1; clone size: once; J gene: TRBJ1-2; V gene: TRBV7-2; CDR3 DNA: TGTGCCAGCAGCCGACAGGGATTTAACTATGGCTACACCTTC; CDR3 protein: CASSRQGFNYGYTF
D gene: TRBD2; clone size: -; J gene: TRBJ2-2; V gene: TRBV11-2; CDR3 DNA: TGTGCCAGCAGACTAGCGATCGCGAACACCGGGGAGCTGTTTTTT; CDR3 protein: CASRLAIANTGELFF
D gene: -; clone size: -; J gene: TRBJ2-5; V gene: TRBV29-1; CDR3 DNA: TGCAGCGCCCTGATGACTCCAATCCGGGAGACCCAGTACTTC; CDR3 protein: CSALMTPIRETQYF
D gene: -; clone size: -; J gene: TRBJ1-5; V gene: TRBV18; CDR3 DNA: TGTGCCAGCTCACCACCTGGCCAAGCGGGTCAGCCCCAGCATTTT; CDR3 protein: CASSPPGQAGQPQHF
D gene: TRBD1; clone size: -; J gene: TRBJ2-7; V gene: TRBV28; CDR3 DNA: TGTGCCAGCATCAACGGGACAGGGGCCTACGAGCAGTACTTC; CDR3 protein: CASINGTGAYEQYF
D gene: TRBD1; clone size: -; J gene: TRBJ1-1; V gene: TRBV11-1; CDR3 DNA: TGTGCCAGCAGCCCGCGCCCCCTCGGACAGGGGAACACTGAAGCTTTCTTT; CDR3 protein: CASSPRPLGQGNTEAFF
D gene: -; clone size: -; J gene: TRBJ2-7; V gene: TRBV5-1; CDR3 DNA: TGCGCCAGCAGCTTGGTAGCGGCTTCCCCCTACGAGCAGTACTTC; CDR3 protein: CASSLVAASPYEQYF
D gene: TRBD1; clone size: -; J gene: TRBJ2-6; V gene: TRBV6-6; CDR3 DNA: TGTGCCAGCAGGAGCGCGACAGGGGCTGGGGCCAACGTCCTGACTTTC; CDR3 protein: CASRSATGAGANVLTF
D gene: TRBD1; clone size: -; J gene: TRBJ2-2; V gene: TRBV7-2; CDR3 DNA: TGTGCCAGCAGCTCCGGGACAGGGATAACCGGGGAGCTGTTTTTT; CDR3 protein: CASSSGTGITGELFF
D gene: -; clone size: -; J gene: TRBJ2-5; V gene: TRBV5-1; CDR3 DNA: TGCGCCAGCAGCTTGGTACAAGAGACCCAGTACTTC; CDR3 protein: CASSLVQETQYF
D gene: -; clone size: few; J gene: TRBJ2-3; V gene: TRBV4-3; CDR3 DNA: TGCGCCAGCAGCCAATACGACGAGGCGGGCACAGATACGCAGTATTTT; CDR3 protein: CASSQYDEAGTDTQYF
D gene: -; clone size: -; J gene: TRBJ2-7; V gene: TRBV12-2; CDR3 DNA: TGTGCAAGTCGCTTGGGGACAGGGTCCGGCGAGCAGTACTTC; CDR3 protein: CASRLGTGSGEQYF
D gene: TRBD2; clone size: -; J gene: TRBJ2-3; V gene: TRBV6-4; CDR3 DNA: TGTGCCAGCAGTGACTTCCGGGGACTAGCGGGGGTAGTTACAGATACGCAGTATTTT; CDR3 protein: CASSDFRGLAGVVTDTQYF
D gene: -; clone size: -; J gene: TRBJ2-4; V gene: TRBV5-4; CDR3 DNA: TGTGCCAGCAGCTCACAGAGTACCTTAGCCAAAAACATTCAGTACTTC; CDR3 protein: CASSSQSTLAKNIQYF
D gene: -; clone size: -; J gene: TRBJ1-2; V gene: TRBV29-1; CDR3 DNA: TGCAGCGTTGTGGAGGGTAGCTATGGCTACACCTTC; CDR3 protein: CSVVEGSYGYTF
D gene: TRBD1; clone size: -; J gene: TRBJ1-4; V gene: TRBV28; CDR3 DNA: TGTGCCAGCAGTTCTCCCGGGACAGCTAATGAAAAACTGTTTTTT; CDR3 protein: CASSSPGTANEKLFF
D gene: TRBD2; clone size: -; J gene: TRBJ2-5; V gene: TRBV11-1; CDR3 DNA: TGTGCCAGCAGCTTAGCCGGACTAGCGGGAGGGAGGGAGACCCAGTACTTC; CDR3 protein: CASSLAGLAGGRETQYF
D gene: -; clone size: few; J gene: TRBJ1-1; V gene: TRBV7-2; CDR3 DNA: TGTGCCAGCAGCTTAGATAGGAACACTGAAGCTTTCTTT; CDR3 protein: CASSLDRNTEAFF
D gene: TRBD1; clone size: few; J gene: TRBJ2-7; V gene: TRBV6-1; CDR3 DNA: TGTGCCAGCATTCCAGGACAGGGTGGCGAGCAGTACTTC; CDR3 protein: CASIPGQGGEQYF
D gene: TRBD1; clone size: -; J gene: TRBJ1-4; V gene: TRBV19; CDR3 DNA: TGTGCCAGTAGTCGGGGGTTCTGGGACAGTGAAAAACTGTTTTTT; CDR3 protein: CASSRGFWDSEKLFF
D gene: TRBD1; clone size: -; J gene: TRBJ2-1; V gene: TRBV6-4; CDR3 DNA: TGTGCCAGCGCGGGACAGGGGAGTAGTAATGAGCAGTTCTTC; CDR3 protein: CASAGQGSSNEQFF
D gene: -; clone size: -; J gene: TRBJ2-7; V gene: TRBV7-2; CDR3 DNA: TGTGCCAGCAGCTTAAGGGTAGGGGTGAGCTACGAGCAGTACTTC; CDR3 protein: CASSLRVGVSYEQYF
D gene: -; clone size: few; J gene: TRBJ2-1; V gene: TRBV19; CDR3 DNA: TGTGCCAGTAGTAACCCTAGAACGAGCACTGAGCAGTTCTTC; CDR3 protein: CASSNPRTSTEQFF
D gene: TRBD1; clone size: -; J gene: TRBJ1-4; V gene: TRBV7-2; CDR3 DNA: TGTGCCAGCAGTCTAACAGGGGGGGTTGAAAAACTGTTTTTT; CDR3 protein: CASSLTGGVEKLFF
D gene: TRBD1; clone size: -; J gene: TRBJ2-7; V gene: TRBV27; CDR3 DNA: TGTGCCAGCAGTTTTTCAGGGGGATCCTCCTACGAGCAGTACTTC; CDR3 protein: CASSFSGGSSYEQYF
D gene: TRBD2; clone size: -; J gene: TRBJ2-3; V gene: TRBV5-6; CDR3 DNA: TGTGCCAGCAGCTTGGGACTAGCGGCGAGCACAGATACGCAGTATTTT; CDR3 protein: CASSLGLAASTDTQYF
D gene: -; clone size: -; J gene: TRBJ2-5; V gene: TRBV9; CDR3 DNA: TGTGCCAGCAGCGTAGGGCAGCAAGAGACCCAGTACTTC; CDR3 protein: CASSVGQQETQYF
D gene: TRBD2; clone size: -; J gene: TRBJ2-3; V gene: TRBV7-9; CDR3 DNA: TGTGCCAGCAGCTTCCTAAGCGGGAGGACAGATACGCAGTATTTT; CDR3 protein: CASSFLSGRTDTQYF
D gene: -; clone size: -; J gene: TRBJ1-1; V gene: TRBV7-9; CDR3 DNA: TGTGCCAGCAGCTTCCTAGAGAACACTGAAGCTTTCTTT; CDR3 protein: CASSFLENTEAFF
D gene: TRBD1; clone size: -; J gene: TRBJ2-7; V gene: TRBV6-1; CDR3 DNA: TGTGCCAGCAGAAGACAGGGGGCCTGGGAGCAGTACTTC; CDR3 protein: CASRRQGAWEQYF
D gene: -; clone size: -; J gene: TRBJ2-5; V gene: TRBV6-1; CDR3 DNA: TGTGCCAGCACCATTGACAGACAAGAGACCCAGTACTTC; CDR3 protein: CASTIDRQETQYF
D gene: -; clone size: -; J gene: TRBJ2-3; V gene: TRBV7-9; CDR3 DNA: TGTGCCAGCAGCTGGGAGGCGGGAGATACGCAGTATTTT; CDR3 protein: CASSWEAGDTQYF
D gene: TRBD1; clone size: -; J gene: TRBJ1-1; V gene: TRBV18; CDR3 DNA: TGTGCCAGCTCATCACAGGGGGCGAACACTGAAGCTTTCTTT; CDR3 protein: CASSSQGANTEAFF
D gene: TRBD2; clone size: -; J gene: TRBJ2-1; V gene: TRBV4-3; CDR3 DNA: TGCGCCAGCAGCCAACTACTAGCGGGAGGGTACAATGAGCAGTTCTTC; CDR3 protein: CASSQLLAGGYNEQFF
D gene: TRBD1; clone size: -; J gene: TRBJ2-5; V gene: TRBV28; CDR3 DNA: TGTGCCAGCAGCCACGCAGGGGGACAGTACTTC; CDR3 protein: CASSHAGGQYF
D gene: TRBD2; clone size: few; J gene: TRBJ2-1; V gene: TRBV18; CDR3 DNA: TGTGCCAGCTCACCACCGGTAGCGGGAGGGTACAATGAGCAGTTCTTC; CDR3 protein: CASSPPVAGGYNEQFF
D gene: TRBD1; clone size: -; J gene: TRBJ1-2; V gene: TRBV30; CDR3 DNA: TGTGCCTGGAGTGTAAGGGGGCCTGGCTACACCTTC; CDR3 protein: CAWSVRGPGYTF